A selection of T cell receptor beta chains follows, all from one sample in a study of metastatic and nonmetastatic thyroid tumors. TCRdb called clones again from the PCR reads with MiXCR. The data contain tens of thousands of clones, roughly an eighth of them singletons. The sequenced sample consisted of tumor tissue. All receptors derive from a female donor with papillary thyroid cancer or a benign thyroid nodule (not recorded which). Some clones in this sample may be carry-over from other donors' samples. The CDR3 runs from the conserved cysteine through the conserved F or W. The D gene is left open where the match is weak. Where a row states a size, it is once, few, many or the class of an expanded clone; other rows omit it.

>TRBJ1-5|many|NA|TRBV19
CASSLQGVGNQPQHF
TGTGCCAGTAGTTTACAGGGTGTCGGCAATCAGCCCCAGCATTTT
>TRBJ2-7|many|TRBD1|TRBV20-1
CSARDAQGAYEQYF
TGCAGTGCTAGAGATGCTCAGGGGGCGTACGAGCAGTACTTC
>TRBJ2-3|many|TRBD2|TRBV20-1
CSARDKTSGSGTDTQYF
TGCAGTGCTAGAGATAAAACTAGCGGGAGCGGCACAGATACGCAGTATTTT
>TRBJ1-1|many|NA|TRBV5-1
CASSWAGTTMNTEAFF
TGCGCCAGCAGCTGGGCCGGGACAACCATGAACACTGAAGCTTTCTTT
>TRBJ2-3|many|NA|TRBV7-2
CASSLAPGLKRDTQYF
TGTGCCAGCAGCTTAGCTCCGGGACTGAAAAGAGATACGCAGTATTTT
>TRBJ2-3|many|NA|TRBV10-2
CASSERISTDTQYF
TGCGCCAGCAGTGAGCGGATTAGCACAGATACGCAGTATTTT
>TRBJ1-2|NA|NA|TRBV3-1
CASSPGEETGCTF
TGTGCCAGCAGCCCCGGTGAAGAGACTGGCTGCACCTTC
>TRBJ2-1|NA|TRBD2|TRBV3-1
CASRPLSGSSYNEQFF
TGTGCCAGCAGGCCCCTAAGCGGGAGCTCCTACAATGAGCAGTTCTTC
>TRBJ2-7|many|NA|TRBV3-1
CASSQQGDGDEQYF
TGTGCCAGCAGCCAACAAGGTGACGGGGACGAGCAGTACTTC
>TRBJ1-2|NA|TRBD1|TRBV5-1
CASISRQGQGYGYTF
TGCGCCAGCATCTCACGACAGGGGCAGGGCTATGGCTACACCTTC
>TRBJ2-5|many|NA|TRBV6-5
CASSYSEYQETQYF
TGTGCCAGCAGTTACTCGGAGTACCAAGAGACCCAGTACTTC
>TRBJ1-1|NA|NA|TRBV6-5
CASSYRNEAFF
TGTGCCAGCAGTTACCGGAATGAAGCTTTCTTT
>TRBJ2-3|many|NA|TRBV11-1
CAIPRPEVGTDTQYF
TGTGCCATCCCGCGGCCGGAGGTAGGCACAGATACGCAGTATTTT
>TRBJ1-2|NA|TRBD1|TRBV6-6
CASSSSDRGSYGYTF
TGTGCCAGCAGTTCCTCCGACAGGGGGAGTTATGGCTACACCTTC
>TRBJ1-2|many|NA|TRBV18
CASSPTGGLFYGYTF
TGTGCCAGCTCACCGACAGGTGGGCTTTTTTATGGCTACACCTTC
>TRBJ2-2|many|NA|TRBV20-1
CSARDSAGVNTGELFF
TGCAGTGCTAGAGATTCTGCAGGCGTGAACACCGGGGAGCTGTTTTTT
>TRBJ2-3|many|NA|TRBV6-1
CASTNKQTSLDTQYF
TGTGCCAGCACCAACAAACAGACTAGTCTGGATACGCAGTATTTT
>TRBJ2-3|many|NA|TRBV5-1
CASSGGTPTDTQYF
TGCGCCAGCAGCGGGGGGACACCCACAGATACGCAGTATTTT
>TRBJ1-2|many|NA|TRBV28
CASSTGSARSTF
TGTGCCAGCAGTACAGGGTCCGCCAGATCCACCTTC
>TRBJ2-3|few|TRBD2|TRBV29-1
CSVLAGVADTQYF
TGCAGCGTGCTAGCGGGAGTGGCAGATACGCAGTATTTT
>TRBJ2-3|many|TRBD2|TRBV4-2
CASSPSGTSADTQYF
TGTGCCAGCAGCCCCTCCGGGACTAGCGCAGATACGCAGTATTTT
>TRBJ2-4|few|NA|TRBV13
CASSHRGLAKNIQYF
TGTGCCAGCAGCCACAGGGGACTAGCCAAAAACATTCAGTACTTC
>TRBJ2-3|many|TRBD1|TRBV6-1
CASRKTGVGWDTQYF
TGTGCCAGCAGGAAGACAGGGGTCGGTTGGGATACGCAGTATTTT
>TRBJ2-1|NA|NA|TRBV29-1
CSVGWTDSNEQFF
TGCAGCGTTGGTTGGACGGACAGTAATGAGCAGTTCTTC
>TRBJ2-2|many|NA|TRBV7-7
CASSLGLGNTGELFF
TGTGCTAGCAGCTTAGGGTTGGGCAACACCGGGGAGCTGTTTTTT
>TRBJ2-3|many|NA|TRBV29-1
CSVWSTDTQYF
TGCAGCGTGTGGAGCACAGATACGCAGTATTTT
>TRBJ2-1|many|TRBD2|TRBV6-1
CASSPGLAGDGNEQFF
TGTGCCAGCAGCCCCGGGCTAGCGGGAGATGGCAATGAGCAGTTCTTC
>TRBJ1-1|few|NA|TRBV6-1
CASRLRTSMRGEAFF
TGTGCCAGCAGACTGAGGACTTCTATGAGGGGTGAAGCCTTCTTT
>TRBJ2-1|many|NA|TRBV10-1
CASSGHYNEQFF
TGCGCCAGCAGTGGCCACTACAATGAGCAGTTCTTC
>TRBJ2-2|many|TRBD1|TRBV2
CASGQGANTGELFF
TGTGCCAGCGGACAGGGAGCGAACACCGGGGAGCTGTTTTTT
>TRBJ2-2|many|TRBD1|TRBV11-1
CASSLGTGGANTGELFF
TGTGCCAGCAGCCTAGGGACAGGGGGCGCGAACACCGGGGAGCTGTTTTTT
>TRBJ1-2|many|TRBD1|TRBV28
CASIGQGAVGYTF
TGTGCCAGCATCGGACAGGGGGCGGTAGGCTACACCTTC
>TRBJ2-1|many|TRBD2|TRBV19
CASSPTLAGGAYNEQFF
TGTGCCAGTAGTCCCACTCTAGCGGGAGGGGCCTACAATGAGCAGTTCTTC
>TRBJ2-3|many|NA|TRBV2
CASSEGRVAADTQYF
TGTGCCAGCAGTGAAGGTAGAGTCGCCGCAGATACGCAGTATTTT
>TRBJ2-5|few|NA|TRBV4-1
CASSQINRNEETQYF
TGCGCCAGCAGCCAAATAAATCGGAATGAAGAGACCCAGTACTTC